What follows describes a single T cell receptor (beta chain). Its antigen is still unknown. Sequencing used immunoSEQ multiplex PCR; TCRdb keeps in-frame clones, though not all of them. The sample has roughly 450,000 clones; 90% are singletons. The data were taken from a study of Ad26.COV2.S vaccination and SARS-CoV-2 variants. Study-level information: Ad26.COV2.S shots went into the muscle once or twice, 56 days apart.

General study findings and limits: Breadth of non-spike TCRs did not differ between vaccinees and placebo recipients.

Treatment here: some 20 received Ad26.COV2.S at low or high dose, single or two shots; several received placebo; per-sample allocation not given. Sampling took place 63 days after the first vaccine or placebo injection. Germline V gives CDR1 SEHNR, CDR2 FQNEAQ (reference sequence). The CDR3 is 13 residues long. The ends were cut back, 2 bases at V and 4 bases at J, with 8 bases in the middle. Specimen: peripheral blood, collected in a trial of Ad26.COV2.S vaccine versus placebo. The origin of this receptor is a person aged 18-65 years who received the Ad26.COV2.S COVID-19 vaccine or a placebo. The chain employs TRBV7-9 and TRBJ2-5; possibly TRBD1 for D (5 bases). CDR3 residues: CASSLTDRETQYF. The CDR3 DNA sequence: TGTGCCAGCAGCTTAACAGACAGAGAGACCCAGTACTTC.